A single sample gave rise to the 14 T cell receptor beta chains below, sequenced in a study of blood T cells in healthy people across ages. A sample-barcoded 5' primer and a J-beta primer mix were used in a second PCR of roughly 6 to 11 cycles. One entry per CDR3 protein results from TCRdb running MiXCR on the 5' RACE reads. In the table there are around 790,000 distinct CDR3 sequences, around 42% of which are singletons. Sequenced material: blood. The receptors come from a man aged 55-75 years in good health.

This clonotype was detected a few times. The genes are TRBV6-5 and TRBJ1-2, with 9 bases fitting TRBD1. The V segment lost 0 bases and the J segment 6 bases; nucleotides outside the gene matches: 8. Germline CDR1 MNHEY, CDR2 SVGAGI. This CDR3 spans 16 amino acids. The chain's CDR3 is CASSYSRGQGSNGYTF. The CDR3 nucleotides read TGTGCCAGCAGTTACTCGAGGGGACAGGGATCTAATGGCTACACCTTC.

In this sample, this clonotype turned up a few times. V and J are TRBV12-3 or TRBV12-4 and TRBJ2-5; 7 bases align to TRBD2. The CDR3 contains 14 residues. Losses at the gene ends were 3 bases for V and 5 bases for J; bases not matched to a gene: 6. This CDR3 is CASSFERGDETQYF. CDR3 coding DNA: TGTGCCAGCAGTTTTGAGCGGGGCGATGAGACCCAGTACTTC.

V and J are TRBV3-1 and TRBJ1-2, with 7 nucleotides matching TRBD1. This CDR3 contains 14 residues. Germline V gene sequence: CDR1 LGHDT, CDR2 YNNKEL (reference sequence). With 3 bases clipped from V and 7 bases from J, the junction kept 8 bases outside the gene matches. The CDR3 protein is CASSQVQGEAGYTF. DNA for the CDR3: TGTGCCAGCAGCCAGGTCCAGGGGGAAGCTGGCTACACCTTC.

This clonotype turned up a few times. CDR3 bases: TGCAGTGCTAGGGGGTCGGGGCCGCAAAACATTCAGTACTTC. Protein product: CSARGSGPQNIQYF. The genes are TRBV20-1 and TRBJ2-4; D possibly uses TRBD1 or TRBD2 (5 bases each). The CDR3 loop spans 14 amino acids. Germline V gene data show CDR1 as DFQATT and CDR2 as SNEGSKA (reference sequence). Trimming took 3 bases from V and 5 from J, leaving 14 bases between them.

The chain carries TRBV20-1 and TRBJ2-3, with 7 bases aligning to TRBD1. Germline loops: CDR1 DFQATT, CDR2 SNEGSKA (reference sequence). The CDR3 has 15 amino acids. Trimming cost V 5 bases and J 2 bases; bases outside gene matches: 10. The CDR3 region has the DNA TGCAGTGCTTCTCGGACAGGCTCCCTCACAGATACGCAGTATTTT. Translated, it gives CSASRTGSLTDTQYF.

This clonotype has a handful of counts. This chain links TRBV20-1 with TRBJ2-5; tentative D call: TRBD1 (6 bases). Germline V gives CDR1 DFQATT, CDR2 SNEGSKA (reference sequence). V was clipped by 4 bases and J by 5 bases, with 32 bases between them. The CDR3 has 19 amino acids. CDR3 sequence (DNA): TGCAGTGCTAAGGACCAGGGGCTTAGAACAGTCATTTCGCGGGAGACCCAGTACTTC. It is translated as CSAKDQGLRTVISRETQYF.

The chain employs TRBV5-8 and TRBJ2-7; perhaps TRBD2 as D (7 bases). This CDR3 spans 16 amino acids. Germline V gives CDR1 SGHTS, CDR2 YDEGEE. V lost 0 bases, J lost 0 bases, and 13 bases lay in between. The DNA of the CDR3 is TGTGCCAGCAGCTTGGGAGGGGGGGGTGTCTCCTACGAGCAGTACTTC. This gives the protein CASSLGGGGVSYEQYF.

The rearrangement joins TRBV5-4 to TRBJ2-7; D not resolved. This CDR3 contains 13 residues. The V gene's germline CDR1 is SGHNT and CDR2 YYREEE (reference sequence). V lost 4 bases, J lost 7 bases, and 15 bases lay in between. The CDR3 DNA is TGTGCCAGCAGCCTAACGGAAGGGTATGAGCAGTACTTC. Its protein product is CASSLTEGYEQYF.

The table lists this clonotype with a few counts. The V and J genes are TRBV6-2 or TRBV6-3 and TRBJ1-5; TRBD1 matches 8 bases. From germline, CDR1 is MNHEY and CDR2 SVGEGT. The CDR3 is 14 residues long. Trimming cost V 4 bases and J 6 bases; bases outside gene matches: 5. This CDR3 is CASSFTGGGQPQHF. In DNA, the CDR3 is TGTGCCAGCAGTTTCACAGGGGGGGGTCAGCCCCAGCATTTT.

The chain recombines TRBV28 with TRBJ2-1; D remains unclear. This CDR3 is built from 17 residues. V was cut by 3 bases and J by 2 bases, with 17 bases left in between. Germline V gene lookup returns CDR1 MDHEN and CDR2 SYDVKM. The CDR3, as DNA: TGTGCCAGCAGTTTCCCGCCGCAAGGGCCAACCTACAATGAGCAGTTCTTC. Amino acid sequence: CASSFPPQGPTYNEQFF.

This clonotype was observed a few times. The chain joins TRBV6-5 to TRBJ2-5, with a possible D match to TRBD2 (5 bases). Trimming pared 2 bases from V and 5 bases from J, leaving 15 bases between. CDR1 is MNHEY and CDR2 is SVGAGI in the germline V gene. This CDR3 is 15 amino acids long. DNA of the CDR3: TGTGCCAGCAGTTACCCGGGATCTAGCTGGGAGACCCAGTACTTC. Amino acid sequence: CASSYPGSSWETQYF.

The genes are TRBV5-1 and TRBJ2-2; D unclear. The germline gives CDR1 SGHRS, CDR2 YFSETQ. The V gene lost 4 bases and the J gene lost 5 bases, with 9 bases spanning the gap. The CDR3 sequence is 13 residues long. The CDR3 reads CASSPDMTGELFF. For the CDR3, the DNA is TGCGCCAGCAGCCCGGATATGACCGGGGAGCTGTTTTTT.

The chain is built from TRBV16 and TRBJ1-6; no definite D call. Looked up from germline, CDR1 is KGHSY and CDR2 is FQNENV. The CDR3 runs to 15 residues. V shed 1 base and J shed 7 bases, with 11 bases lying between them. The CDR3 DNA reads TGTGCCAGCAGCCAATTTAAGGGTGCGAATTCACCCCTCCACTTT. This gives the protein CASSQFKGANSPLHF.

Concerning this clonotype: A much larger clone lies a single base off, so this may be a read error. This sequence joins TRBV20-1 and TRBJ2-3; TRBD2 matches 13 bases. V lost 6 bases to trimming and J lost 8 bases; unmatched junction nucleotides: 8. The CDR3 runs 14 residues. Per germline, CDR1 DFQATT and CDR2 SNEGSKA (reference sequence). CDR3 nucleotide sequence: TGCAGTGCGGGGACTAGCGGGGTTCTCACTACGCAGTATTTT. Its protein product is CSAGTSGVLTTQYF.